This T cell receptor beta chain comes out of a study of cytomegalovirus exposure and HLA in healthy donors. This clone occurred a few times. Researchers ran the PCR with 60 Vbeta and 13 Jbeta primers. Method: immunoSEQ multiplex PCR; TCRdb's copy keeps in-frame clones and lacks some. The table has fewer than 150,000 clones, about 77% seen once. Losses at the gene ends were 5 bases for V and 2 bases for J; bases not matched to a gene: 5. This CDR3 contains 15 residues. The germline V gene has CDR1 SGHRS and CDR2 YFSETQ. The sequence derives from a woman under 40 in good health and CMV-seropositive. The chain couples TRBV5-1 to TRBJ2-1, with 9 bases fitting TRBD1. Input material: PBMCs. CDR3 sequence: CASRSGTGTYNEQFF. The CDR3 DNA reads as TGCGCCAGCAGGTCCGGGACAGGGACCTACAATGAGCAGTTCTTC.